A selection of T cell receptor beta chains follows, all from one sample in a study of identical twins. MiXCR, run by TCRdb on the 5' RACE reads, gives a single entry per CDR3 protein. The table shows over 600,000 distinct CDR3 sequences, with 21% occurring only once. These data also formed part of another study, on T cells expressing NK-cell markers.

The sample comprised PBMCs. The origin of the receptors is a woman younger than 35 in good health. CDR3s include the opening cysteine and the closing phenylalanine or tryptophan. D genes are given only for firm matches. Only some rows state a clone size, as once, few, many or a class for expanded clones.

j_call,d_call,v_call,clone_size,cdr3_nt,cdr3_aa
TRBJ2-1,NA,TRBV2,few,TGTGCCAGCATCGCGGGGAGCATCCAGCCTGAGCAGTTCTTC,CASIAGSIQPEQFF
TRBJ1-2,TRBD1,TRBV12-3/TRBV12-4,NA,TGTGCCAGCAGTCCCCCGGGACAGGTTTTCGGCTACACCTTC,CASSPPGQVFGYTF
TRBJ2-7,NA,TRBV30,few,TGTGCCTGGGGAAGAGCAGTTCGGAACGAGCAGTACTTC,CAWGRAVRNEQYF
TRBJ2-1,TRBD2,TRBV5-1,NA,TGCGCCAGCAGCTTGTGGGGGGGGAATGAGCAGTTCTTC,CASSLWGGNEQFF
TRBJ1-1,TRBD1,TRBV5-1,NA,TGCGCCAGCAGCCAACCGGACAGGGGTGGGACTGAAGCTTTCTTT,CASSQPDRGGTEAFF
TRBJ2-3,NA,TRBV20-1,few,TGCAGTGCCCTCCTGGTTACGGCCAGCACAGATACGCAGTATTTT,CSALLVTASTDTQYF
TRBJ2-2,NA,TRBV27,many,TGTGCCAGCAGTTTACTTCCGGGGACCGGGGAGCTGTTTTTT,CASSLLPGTGELFF
TRBJ1-2,NA,TRBV20-1,many,TGCAGTGCTAGAGATCGTGTCGCCAGCCAAGGCTACACCTTC,CSARDRVASQGYTF
TRBJ2-7,TRBD1,TRBV6-1,NA,TGTGCCAGCACCGACTCCGGGACAGGGCCTTACGAGCAGTACTTC,CASTDSGTGPYEQYF
TRBJ2-5,NA,TRBV10-3,few,TGTGCCATCAGTGAGCCGCCAGAAAGGGAGACCCAGTACTTC,CAISEPPERETQYF
TRBJ2-4,NA,TRBV20-1,NA,TGCAGTGCCCCCGAGGATAGCGAGAGCATTCAGTACTTC,CSAPEDSESIQYF
TRBJ1-2,TRBD1,TRBV5-1,NA,TGCGCCAGCAGATTGGGACAGGGTTTAAACTATGGCTACACCTTC,CASRLGQGLNYGYTF
TRBJ2-7,TRBD1,TRBV11-2,NA,TGTGCCAGCAGCCCGGGACAGGGAACGTACTTC,CASSPGQGTYF
TRBJ2-3,NA,TRBV12-3/TRBV12-4,NA,TGTGCCAGCACCCGGCCAGCTACAGATACGCAGTATTTT,CASTRPATDTQYF
TRBJ2-2,TRBD2,TRBV5-1,NA,TGCGCCAGCAGCTGGACTAGCGCGACCGGGGAGCTGTTTTTT,CASSWTSATGELFF
TRBJ2-2,NA,TRBV20-1,NA,TGCAGTGCTAGAGATCCCCGGGGCACCGGGGAGCTGTTTTTT,CSARDPRGTGELFF